This T cell receptor beta chain was obtained from a study of cytotoxic CD8 clonotypes in ibrutinib-treated CLL. On the study more broadly: Outcomes included approximately 24 partial and 2 complete responses; after median roughly 70 months, 14 stayed remitted and around 12 progressed. Among the samples, the mean was roughly 240,000 productive templates and 75,000 to 95,000 productive rearrangements.

About 2 micrograms of genomic DNA, which was extracted from cryopreserved PBMCs, served as the material used for the TCR beta libraries. TCRdb's copy holds only in-frame clones and misses some; the assay was immunoSEQ multiplex PCR. Altogether fewer than 55,000 clones are present, 45% to 60% being singletons, with the ten largest covering approximately 27%. This clone occurred a few times. The receptor was isolated from a human donor with chronic lymphocytic leukemia. This material consisted of PBMCs, taken after 24 months of ibrutinib treatment.

The chain's CDR3 is CASSVEGFGGGYTF. The CDR3 nucleotides read TGTGCCAGCAGTGTCGAGGGTTTCGGGGGTGGCTACACCTTC. The V call is TRBV6-4, the J call TRBJ1-2; D may be TRBD1 (5 bases). Germline CDR1 is MRHNA and CDR2 is SNTAGT. This CDR3 comprises 14 residues. The V end lost 4 bases, the J end lost 7 bases, and 16 bases lay between the germline ends.